This TCR beta chain appears in the sequencing data of a study of early T cells in non-severe SARS-CoV-2 infection. This clonotype came up many times. The antigen is undetermined. Study-level findings and limits: Matching with VDJdb favored anti-spike CD8 responses (missing private and CD4 specificities).

The CDR3 is made up of 15 amino acids. The germline CDR1 and CDR2 sequences are MNHNY and SVGAGI (reference sequence). With V trimmed by 5 bases and J by 3 bases, 8 bases remained unmatched. From the 5' RACE reads, TCRdb called clonotypes with MiXCR, one entry per CDR3 protein. The table lists 62,000 or so distinct CDR3 sequences, 7.5% to 9% of them singletons. The rearrangement joins TRBV6-6 to TRBJ2-5; TRBD2 matches 8 bases. The sequence came from an adult who was a healthcare worker with PCR-confirmed SARS-CoV-2 infection or an uninfected control (not recorded which). The source was whole blood, collected at baseline. CDR3 loop: CASSPPGTSKETQYF. CDR3 DNA sequence: TGTGCCAGCAGTCCACCAGGGACTAGTAAAGAGACCCAGTACTTC.